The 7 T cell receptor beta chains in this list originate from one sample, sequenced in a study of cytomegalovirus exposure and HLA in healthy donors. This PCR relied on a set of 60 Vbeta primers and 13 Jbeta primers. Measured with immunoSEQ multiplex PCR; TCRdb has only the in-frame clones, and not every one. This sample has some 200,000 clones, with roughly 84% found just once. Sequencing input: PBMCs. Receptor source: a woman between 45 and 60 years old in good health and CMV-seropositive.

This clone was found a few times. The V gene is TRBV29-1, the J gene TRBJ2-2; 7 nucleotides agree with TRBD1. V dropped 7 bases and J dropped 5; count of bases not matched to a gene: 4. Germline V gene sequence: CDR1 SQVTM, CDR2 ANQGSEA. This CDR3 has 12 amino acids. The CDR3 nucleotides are TGCAGCGGTCACAGGGGAACCGGGGAGCTGTTTTTT. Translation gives CSGHRGTGELFF.

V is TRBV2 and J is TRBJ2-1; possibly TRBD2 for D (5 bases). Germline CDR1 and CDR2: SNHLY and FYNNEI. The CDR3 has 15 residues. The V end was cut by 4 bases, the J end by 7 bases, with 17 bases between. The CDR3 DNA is TGTGCCAGCAGTGTATCTCGCGGGTTTGGGAATGAGCAGTTCTTC. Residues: CASSVSRGFGNEQFF.

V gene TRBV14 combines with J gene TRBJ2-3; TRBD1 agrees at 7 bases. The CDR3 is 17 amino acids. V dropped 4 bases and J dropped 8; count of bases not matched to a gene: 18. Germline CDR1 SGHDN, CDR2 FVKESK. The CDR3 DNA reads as TGTGCCAGCAGCCTCTCCGGACAGGTTCGGGGTCTAGGTACGCAGTATTTT. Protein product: CASSLSGQVRGLGTQYF. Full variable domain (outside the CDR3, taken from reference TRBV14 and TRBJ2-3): EAGVTQFPSHSVIEKGQTVTLRCDPISGHDNLYWYRRVMGKEIKFLLHFVKESKQDESGMPNNRFLAERTGGTYSTLKVQPAELEDSGVYFCASSLSGQVRGLGTQYFGPGTRLTVL.

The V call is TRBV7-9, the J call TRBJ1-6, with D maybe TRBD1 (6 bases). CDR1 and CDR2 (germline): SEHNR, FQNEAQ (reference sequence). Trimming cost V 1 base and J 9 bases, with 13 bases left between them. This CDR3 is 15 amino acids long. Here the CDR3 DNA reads TGTGCCAGCAGCTTAGGGAAAGGGGGTATTTCACCCCTCCACTTT. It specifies CASSLGKGGISPLHF.

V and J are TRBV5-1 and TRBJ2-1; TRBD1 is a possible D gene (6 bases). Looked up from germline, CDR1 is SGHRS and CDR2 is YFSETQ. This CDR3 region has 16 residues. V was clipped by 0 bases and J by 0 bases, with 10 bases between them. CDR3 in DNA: TGCGCCAGCAGCTTGGAAGGGGACATCTCCTACAATGAGCAGTTCTTC. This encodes CASSLEGDISYNEQFF.

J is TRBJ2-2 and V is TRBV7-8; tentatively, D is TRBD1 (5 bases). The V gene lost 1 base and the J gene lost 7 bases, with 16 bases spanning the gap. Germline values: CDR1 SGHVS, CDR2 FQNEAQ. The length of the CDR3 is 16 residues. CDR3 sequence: CASSLGGQGVIGELFF. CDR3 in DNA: TGTGCCAGCAGCTTAGGCGGACAAGGAGTAATCGGGGAGCTGTTTTTT.

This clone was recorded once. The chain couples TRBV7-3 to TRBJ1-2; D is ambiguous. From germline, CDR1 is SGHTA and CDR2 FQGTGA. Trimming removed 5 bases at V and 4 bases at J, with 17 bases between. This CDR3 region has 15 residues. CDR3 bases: TGTGCCAGCAGCCTGGGAGGGTGGGCAGGCTATGGCTACACCTTC. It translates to CASSLGGWAGYGYTF.